The 8 T cell receptor beta chains reported below all come from one sample, sequenced in a study of blood T cell repertoires in COVID-19. The data were produced by immunoSEQ multiplex PCR, yet TCRdb's version contains in-frame clones alone and is incomplete. The sample contains approximately 230,000 clones, approximately 86% of which appear only once. Sequencing was done on a sample of PBMCs or T cells enriched from blood (not recorded which). All receptors come from a woman aged 45-59 years with acute COVID-19.

J is TRBJ1-6 and V is TRBV4-1; D uncertain. V was shortened by 1 base and J by 7 bases, with 11 bases between the two germline ends. This CDR3 is 15 amino acids long. Germline assignment: CDR1 MGHRA and CDR2 YSYEKL. CDR3 region: CASSQGGANNSPLHF. The CDR3 DNA follows: TGCGCCAGCAGCCAAGGTGGAGCAAACAATTCACCCCTCCACTTT.

This rearrangement joins TRBV10-3 to TRBJ1-5; D is unclear. Per germline, CDR1 ENHRY and CDR2 SYGVKD. The CDR3 extends over 15 amino acids. With 0 bases removed from V and 4 bases from J, the gap between germline ends came to 10 bases. The CDR3 coding sequence is TGTGCCATCAGTGAGTCAAGGGCGGGGAATCAGCCCCAGCATTTT. This codes for CAISESRAGNQPQHF.

V gene TRBV3-1 (or the pseudogene TRBV3-2) combines with J gene TRBJ1-3, with TRBD1 matching 10 bases. Looked up from germline, CDR1 is LGHDT and CDR2 is YNNKEL (reference sequence). The V segment lost 3 bases and the J segment 4 bases; nucleotides outside the gene matches: 3. The CDR3 contains 15 residues. CDR3 in amino acids: CASSQGDRGGNTIYF. The CDR3 bases are TGTGCCAGCAGCCAGGGGGACAGGGGAGGAAACACCATATATTTT.

The rearrangement uses TRBV19 and TRBJ1-4; D perhaps matches TRBD1 (6 bases). CDR3 length: 15 amino acids. The germline V gene encodes CDR1 LNHDA and CDR2 SQIVND (reference sequence). Trimming removed 6 bases at V and 6 bases at J, with 17 bases between. CDR3 loop: CASSPWVGAYEKLFF. CDR3 nucleotides: TGTGCCAGTAGCCCCTGGGTGGGGGCTTATGAAAAACTGTTTTTT.

The chain employs TRBV18 and TRBJ1-2; TRBD1 might be the D (5 bases). Germline values: CDR1 KGHSH, CDR2 LQKENI. The V gene lost 2 bases and the J gene lost 8 bases, with 12 bases spanning the gap. CDR3 length: 13 residues. CDR3 sequence (DNA): TGTGCCAGCTCACCAGAGGCAGGGATCGGCTACACCTTC. This gives the protein CASSPEAGIGYTF.

This clone was seen more than once but under ten times. This chain links TRBV28 with TRBJ1-1; the D is unclear. The CDR3 is made up of 13 amino acids. Trimming pared 6 bases from V and 0 bases from J, leaving 8 bases between. Germline V gives CDR1 MDHEN, CDR2 SYDVKM. CDR3 DNA: TGTGCCAGCAGGTTCTCTTTGAACACTGAAGCTTTCTTT. It codes for CASRFSLNTEAFF.

The chain uses TRBV27 and TRBJ2-4; TRBD1 is a possible D gene (5 bases). Germline V gene lookup returns CDR1 MNHEY and CDR2 SMNVEV (reference sequence). The CDR3 has 14 amino acids. Trimming stripped 5 bases from V and 2 bases from J, with 10 bases between. The CDR3 protein is CASSPQGTKNIQYF. CDR3 DNA: TGTGCCAGCAGTCCGCAGGGTACCAAAAACATTCAGTACTTC.

V usage is TRBV4-1 and J usage is TRBJ1-1; the match to TRBD1 covers 8 bases. Germline loops: CDR1 MGHRA, CDR2 YSYEKL. This CDR3 region has 15 residues. V shed 3 bases, J shed 4 bases, and the junction held 7 bases outside the gene matches. Written as DNA, the CDR3 is TGCGCCAGCAGCCACCAAGCAGGGGGCGGCACTGAAGCTTTCTTT. It specifies CASSHQAGGGTEAFF.